A single sample gave rise to the 32 T cell receptor beta chains below, sequenced in a study of T cells in Graves' hyperthyroidism and ophthalmopathy (dated by TCRdb to the late 2010s). The library was produced with multiplex PCR. Instrument used: Illumina HiSeq 2000. The TCR beta CDR3 regions were amplified from the RNA transcripts. A first-round RT-PCR of the TCR CDR3 used the HTBI primer set with the Qiagen OneStep RT-PCR kit. TCRdb passed the public sequencing reads through fastp at Q25 and MiXCR, retaining productive beta sequences. Under each unique CDR3 protein, matching rows form one entry showing the most common genes and DNA. Here the sample has about 720,000 distinct CDR3 sequences; less than 20% occur a single time. Of the sample, 8.4% falls within the top ten clones. The specimen was blood. The receptors were gathered from a young man with Graves' hyperthyroidism.

This chain links TRBV28 with TRBJ2-5, with 7 bases that match TRBD2. This CDR3 has 14 amino acids. V lost 6 bases and J lost 3; bases outside the gene matches: 7. Germline V gives CDR1 MDHEN, CDR2 SYDVKM. The CDR3 sequence is CASSRGGKEETQYF. CDR3 coding DNA: TGTGCCAGCAGCCGGGGAGGGAAGGAAGAGACCCAGTACTTC. The full variable domain, its missing parts supplied by reference TRBV28 and TRBJ2-5, is DVKVTQSSRYLVKRTGEKVFLECVQDMDHENMFWYRQDPGLGLRLIYFSYDVKMKEKGDIPEGYSVSREKKERFSLILESASTNQTSMYLCASSRGGKEETQYFGPGTRLLVL.

In regard to this clonotype: Since a much larger clone is just one base distant, this may be a read error. Here the CDR3 omits its conserved ending phenylalanine or tryptophan, so a read error is the likely source. The genes are TRBV2 and TRBJ2-3; D is possibly TRBD2 (6 bases). CDR1 SNHLY and CDR2 FYNNEI come from the germline V gene. Trimming shortened V by 5 bases and J by 0 bases, and 12 bases separated the two germline ends. The CDR3 totals 15 residues. The CDR3 sequence is CASSFGGTSTDTQYS. For the CDR3, the DNA is TGTGCCAGCAGTTTCGGCGGGACTAGCACAGATACGCAGTATTCT.

This chain connects TRBV19 to TRBJ1-6; 7 positions agree with TRBD1. The germline V gene encodes CDR1 LNHDA and CDR2 SQIVND (reference sequence). With V trimmed by 6 bases and J by 6 bases, 8 bases remained unmatched. This CDR3 spans 15 amino acids. CDR3 loop: CASRPRGLGNSPLHF. In nucleotides, the CDR3 is TGTGCCAGTAGGCCAAGGGGGCTCGGTAATTCACCCCTCCACTTT.

The chain joins TRBV7-9 to TRBJ2-7; TRBD1 aligns across 10 bases. The V gene end was trimmed by 0 bases and the J gene end by 5 bases; junction bases not matched to a gene: 4. CDR1 is SEHNR and CDR2 is FQNEAQ in the germline V gene (reference sequence). The CDR3 has 15 amino acids. The CDR3 is CASSLATGGRNEQYF. The CDR3 region has the DNA TGTGCCAGCAGCTTAGCGACAGGGGGCAGGAACGAGCAGTACTTC.

Many counts were recorded for this clonotype. V usage is TRBV5-1 and J usage is TRBJ1-1; D gene unclear. Germline V lookup: CDR1 SGHRS, CDR2 YFSETQ. V lost 4 bases and J lost 1, with 11 bases in between. The CDR3 runs to 14 residues. CDR3 nucleotide sequence: TGCGCCAGCAGCCAGTACACCAAGAACACTGAAGCTTTCTTT. Protein: CASSQYTKNTEAFF.

This clonotype was seen many times. The chain employs TRBV12-3 or TRBV12-4 and TRBJ1-4, with a weak D call TRBD1 (5 bases). V was clipped by 5 bases and J by 8 bases, with 12 bases between them. The CDR3 has 13 amino acids. The CDR3: CASSDGTWEKLFF. DNA for the CDR3: TGTGCCAGCAGTGACGGGACCTGGGAAAAACTGTTTTTT.

The table lists this clonotype with a few counts. V usage is TRBV20-1 and J usage is TRBJ2-3; D is undetermined. The ends were cut back, 6 bases at V and 4 bases at J, with 17 bases in the middle. Germline-derived CDR1 and CDR2 are DFQATT and SNEGSKA (reference sequence). This CDR3 contains 14 residues. CDR3 sequence: CSATTTFGPDTQYF. CDR3 coding DNA: TGCAGTGCCACGACAACTTTTGGTCCAGATACGCAGTATTTT.

As to this clonotype: One end of the junction fails to match germline, which may point to a read error. This chain links TRBV28 with TRBJ2-7; D ambiguous. The CDR3 contains 12 residues. Germline assignment: CDR1 MDHEN and CDR2 SYDVKM. The CDR3 nucleotides read TGTGCCAGCAGTTTAACCGGCTACGAGCAGTGCTTC. Translation: CASSLTGYEQCF.

This clonotype was counted at least ten times. The chain employs TRBV6-1 and TRBJ2-1; D unclear. CDR3 length: 11 amino acids. The germline gives CDR1 MNHNS, CDR2 SASEGT. The ends were cut back, 6 bases at V and 8 bases at J, with 8 bases in the middle. CDR3 nucleotides: TGTGCCAGCAGGAAGGGATATGAGCAGTTCTTC. Translating gives CASRKGYEQFF.

This clonotype was counted many times. This chain uses TRBV18 with TRBJ1-2, with 7 positions matching TRBD1. V shed 3 bases and J 1 base; nucleotides not matched to a gene: 14. The germline V gene encodes CDR1 KGHSH and CDR2 LQKENI. The CDR3 spans 18 residues. In DNA form, the CDR3 reads TGTGCCAGCTCACCTCCGGCCGGGACAGCTATACTTAACTATGGCTACACCTTC. This encodes CASSPPAGTAILNYGYTF.

This clonotype was recorded many times. This CDR3 is CATSDFGGGRNSGRVRDEQFF. The CDR3 coding sequence is TGTGCCACCAGTGATTTTGGTGGGGGACGGAATAGCGGGAGGGTTCGGGATGAGCAGTTCTTC. The rearrangement links TRBV24-1 to TRBJ2-1; 11 bases align to TRBD2. Germline loops: CDR1 KGHDR, CDR2 SFDVKD. The junction had 21 bases not matched to a gene; V was cut back by 1 base and J by 8 bases. This CDR3 comprises 21 residues.

The table lists this clonotype with a few counts. The J gene is TRBJ2-1, the V gene TRBV28, with D tentatively TRBD2 (6 bases). This CDR3 is built from 18 residues. Germline CDR1 is MDHEN and CDR2 is SYDVKM. The germline V and J ends were trimmed by 1 base and 2 bases, with 18 bases remaining between them. CDR3: CASSLSPAEGKPYNEQFF. In DNA form, the CDR3 reads TGTGCCAGCAGTTTATCCCCGGCGGAGGGGAAGCCCTACAATGAGCAGTTCTTC.

In this sample, this clonotype turned up many times. This chain uses TRBV28 with TRBJ2-1; 8 bases match TRBD1. Germline V lookup: CDR1 MDHEN, CDR2 SYDVKM. Trimming cost V 6 bases and J 2 bases; bases outside gene matches: 6. The CDR3 runs to 15 residues. The CDR3 sequence is CASRPGGDPYNEQFF. The CDR3 DNA is TGTGCCAGCAGGCCAGGGGGCGACCCCTACAATGAGCAGTTCTTC.

V and J are TRBV19 and TRBJ2-1; 10 nucleotides agree with TRBD1. CDR3 length equals 17 residues. The J segment lost 4 bases and the V segment lost 3 bases, leaving 9 bases of the junction unmatched. Germline CDR1 reads LNHDA; CDR2 reads SQIVND (reference sequence). In nucleotides, the CDR3 is TGTGCCAGTAGTATCGGCTTGGGACAGGGGATTTACAATGAGCAGTTCTTC. Its protein product is CASSIGLGQGIYNEQFF. The full variable domain, in which reference TRBV19 and TRBJ2-1 provide the parts outside the CDR3, is DGGITQSPKYLFRKEGQNVTLSCEQNLNHDAMYWYRQDPGQGLRLIYYSQIVNDFQKGDIAEGYSVSREKKESFPLTVTSAQKNPTAFYLCASSIGLGQGIYNEQFFGPGTRLTVL.

This clonotype came up many times. The genes are TRBV6-2 or TRBV6-3 and TRBJ2-1; D unresolved. Between the trimmed V and J ends, which lost 4 bases and 6 bases, there was a span of 16 bases. CDR1 and CDR2 from the germline V gene are MNHEY and SVGEGT. This CDR3 comprises 15 residues. DNA of the CDR3: TGTGCCAGCAGTTTTCGACACCCGGGTGTCAATGAGCAGTTCTTC. Translating gives CASSFRHPGVNEQFF.

V and J are TRBV28 and TRBJ1-2; maybe TRBD1 (6 bases). The CDR3 runs to 14 residues. Germline V gene sequence: CDR1 MDHEN, CDR2 SYDVKM. Trimming stripped 6 bases from V and 4 bases from J, with 15 bases between. CDR3 amino acids: CASRGTGAGYGYTF. The CDR3 coding sequence is TGTGCCAGCAGGGGCACGGGGGCCGGCTATGGCTACACCTTC.

This clonotype was detected a few times. The chain recombines TRBV28 with TRBJ2-7; 7 bases are shared with TRBD1. The CDR3 covers 12 residues. J was trimmed by 0 bases and V by 8 bases; bases with no gene match: 1. Germline lookup yields CDR1 MDHEN and CDR2 SYDVKM. The CDR3 sequence: CASHRGSYEQYF. The CDR3, as DNA: TGTGCCAGCCACAGGGGCTCCTACGAGCAGTACTTC.

V is TRBV7-9 and J is TRBJ1-2, with 8 bases lining up with TRBD1. J was trimmed by 4 bases and V by 2 bases; bases with no gene match: 3. The CDR3 runs 14 residues. Germline V gene sequence: CDR1 SEHNR, CDR2 FQNEAQ (reference sequence). The CDR3 reads CASSLLTGGYGYTF. In DNA form, the CDR3 reads TGTGCCAGCAGCTTATTAACAGGGGGCTATGGCTACACCTTC.

This clonotype turned up a few times. The V and J genes are TRBV29-1 and TRBJ2-1; a weak D match, TRBD2 (6 bases). Germline values: CDR1 SQVTM, CDR2 ANQGSEA. Trimming removed 3 bases from V and 5 bases from J, with 14 bases in between. This CDR3 is built from 14 residues. The CDR3 loop is CSVDSSVLNNEQFF. The CDR3, as DNA: TGCAGCGTTGATTCTAGCGTGTTGAACAATGAGCAGTTCTTC.

A remark on this clonotype: A read error may explain this, as a much larger clone is one base away. J is TRBJ2-7 and V is TRBV10-3; possible D gene TRBD2, 5 bases. The CDR3 is made up of 15 amino acids. Trimming removed 3 bases at V and 5 bases at J, with 17 bases between. From germline, CDR1 is ENHRY and CDR2 SYGVKD. The CDR3 DNA follows: TGTGCCATCAGTGATGGGTGGGAGTTAAACAACGAGCAGTACTTC. Its protein product is CAISDGWELNNEQYF.

This clonotype was recorded many times. The gene calls are TRBV20-1 and TRBJ2-1; no clear D gene. The CDR3 loop spans 12 amino acids. Trimming pared 2 bases from V and 9 bases from J, leaving 11 bases between. Germline values: CDR1 DFQATT, CDR2 SNEGSKA (reference sequence). The CDR3 loop reads CSARPVRVEQFF. CDR3 DNA sequence: TGCAGTGCTAGACCTGTGCGAGTTGAGCAGTTCTTC.

The J gene is TRBJ2-3, the V gene TRBV3-1, with 8 bases identical to TRBD1. CDR1 is LGHDT and CDR2 is YNNKEL in the germline V gene (reference sequence). The CDR3 is 15 residues long. V gave up 4 bases and J gave up 3 bases; unmatched junction bases: 6. The CDR3, as DNA: TGTGCCAGCAGCCCGACAGGGGTGGAAACAGATACGCAGTATTTT. This gives the protein CASSPTGVETDTQYF.

This clonotype was observed at least ten times. The rearrangement uses TRBV5-1 and TRBJ2-1; no firm D call. CDR1 is SGHRS, CDR2 YFSETQ, per germline. V gave up 4 bases and J gave up 0 bases, with 11 bases separating them. The CDR3 is 15 residues long. The CDR3 is CASSLSHRSYNEQFF. CDR3 DNA: TGCGCCAGCAGCCTTAGCCATCGCTCCTACAATGAGCAGTTCTTC.

This clonotype was observed at least ten times. The chain uses TRBV27 and TRBJ2-1, with 8 nucleotides matching TRBD2. The CDR3 sequence is 15 residues long. V was pared by 10 bases and J by 0 bases, with 8 bases of the junction left unmatched. The germline V gene has CDR1 MNHEY and CDR2 SMNVEV (reference sequence). CDR3 in amino acids: CATTLSGSSYNEQFF. For the CDR3, the DNA is TGTGCCACCACATTGAGCGGGAGCTCCTACAATGAGCAGTTCTTC.

This clonotype was counted a single time. The chain employs TRBV7-2 and TRBJ2-2; the D is unclear. V was clipped by 1 base and J by 6 bases, with 6 bases between them. Germline V CDR1 and CDR2: SGHTA, FQGNSA. The CDR3 has 13 residues. The CDR3 coding sequence is TGTGCCAGCAGCTTAGAGCATCCCGGGGAGCTGTTTTTT. Its translation is CASSLEHPGELFF. The variable domain in full, with the rest retrieved from reference TRBV7-2 and TRBJ2-2, is GAGVSQSPSNKVTEKGKDVELRCDPISGHTALYWYRQSLGQGLEFLIYFQGNSAPDKSGLPSDRFSAERTGGSVSTLTIQRTQQEDSAVYLCASSLEHPGELFFGEGSRLTVL.

In its sample, this clonotype was seen many times. The chain joins TRBV6-1 to TRBJ2-7; D perhaps matches TRBD2 (5 bases). The CDR3 covers 13 residues. Germline values: CDR1 MNHNS, CDR2 SASEGT. Trimming pared 0 bases from V and 7 bases from J, leaving 10 bases between. In DNA form, the CDR3 reads TGTGCCAGCAGTGAAGCCAGGAGGTATGAGCAGTACTTC. Protein: CASSEARRYEQYF.

The table lists this clonotype with a few counts. The junction and the germline gene differ at one end; a read error may be behind it. The chain carries TRBV3-1 and TRBJ2-1; D might be TRBD1 (6 bases). Germline lookup yields CDR1 LGHDT and CDR2 YNNKEL (reference sequence). This CDR3 is 14 amino acids long. The CDR3 region has the DNA TGTGCCGGCAGCCAAGATAGCAGGGGCAATGAGCAGTTCTTC. It encodes CAGSQDSRGNEQFF.

Notes on this clonotype: The germline gene is not matched at one end of the junction; a read error may be the cause. V usage is TRBV12-3 or TRBV12-4 and J usage is TRBJ2-6; no reliable D call. The CDR3 has 15 amino acids. The CDR3 nucleotides are TGTGCCAGCACTTTAGAGGTCTCTGGGGCCAACGTCCTGACTTTC. This sequence encodes CASTLEVSGANVLTF.

This clonotype was counted many times. The V and J genes are TRBV28 and TRBJ2-2; D remains unclear. Germline values: CDR1 MDHEN, CDR2 SYDVKM. Trimming took off 7 bases at V and 0 bases at J, with 15 bases between the two ends. This CDR3 contains 16 residues. The CDR3 nucleotides read TGTGCCAGCAAAACCGCGTCGGAAACGAACACCGGGGAGCTGTTTTTT. Translated, it gives CASKTASETNTGELFF.

This clonotype has just a few counts. J is TRBJ1-2 and V is TRBV2, with D perhaps matching TRBD1 (5 bases). V dropped 6 bases and J dropped 8 bases, with 16 bases sitting between them. The CDR3 contains 13 residues. Germline V CDR1 and CDR2: SNHLY, FYNNEI. The CDR3 reads CASRPGTPDGYTF. DNA of the CDR3: TGTGCCAGCAGGCCCGGGACCCCCGACGGCTACACCTTC.

The rearrangement joins TRBV29-1 to TRBJ2-7, with 9 bases matching TRBD1. Looked up from germline, CDR1 is SQVTM and CDR2 is ANQGSEA. V shed 5 bases and J 5 bases; nucleotides not matched to a gene: 4. This CDR3 comprises 12 residues. DNA of the CDR3: TGCAGCGTTTCCACAGGGGGCAACGAGCAGTACTTC. This gives the protein CSVSTGGNEQYF.

This clonotype was recorded at least ten times. The chain links TRBV7-9 to TRBJ1-4, with 8 bases matching TRBD1. Looked up from germline, CDR1 is SEHNR and CDR2 is FQNEAQ (reference sequence). The CDR3 covers 15 residues. The trim removed 10 bases at V and 8 bases at J, leaving 15 bases unmatched. CDR3 sequence reads: CATRPASRDREKLFF. The CDR3 DNA sequence: TGTGCCACGCGACCCGCCTCCAGGGACAGGGAAAAACTGTTTTTT.